One and the same sample provided the 2 T cell receptor beta chains below, sequenced in a study of T cell changes during pregnancy in multiple sclerosis. Sequenced by immunoSEQ multiplex PCR; TCRdb stores in-frame clones only, minus some. The sample lists tens of thousands of clones; over 80% were seen once. The sequencing used CD4+ T cells from peripheral blood mononuclear cells, collected after pregnancy. These receptors were collected from a female donor with multiple sclerosis, enrolled in a pregnancy study.

This clone was observed a handful of times. The chain carries TRBV5-8 and TRBJ2-2; TRBD2 matches at 12 bases. The germline V gene encodes CDR1 SGHTS and CDR2 YDEGEE. This CDR3 is 16 amino acids long. The ends lost 0 bases at V and 8 bases at J; junction bases unmatched: 5. The CDR3 bases are TGTGCCAGCAGCTTGGGACTAGCGGGAGTATCGGGGGAGCTGTTTTTT. This encodes CASSLGLAGVSGELFF.

The V and J genes are TRBV19 and TRBJ2-7; the D gene is possibly TRBD2 (5 bases). Germline V gives CDR1 LNHDA, CDR2 SQIVND (reference sequence). The CDR3 is 13 amino acids. Between the trimmed V and J ends, which lost 1 base and 6 bases, there was a span of 10 bases. The CDR3 nucleotides read TGTGCCAGTAGTATAGGGGGAGAAGGCGAGCAGTACTTC. This translates into CASSIGGEGEQYF.